This entry is about one T cell receptor beta chain. TCRdb reanalysed the 5' RACE reads using MiXCR and keeps one entry per CDR3 protein. The table has hundreds of thousands of distinct CDR3 sequences, roughly 20% seen once. The sample is drawn from a study of identical twins. The CDR3 is made up of 10 amino acids. V lost 5 bases to trimming and J lost 12 bases, with 8 bases between them. Germline V gene data show CDR1 as LGHNA and CDR2 as YNFKEQ. In addition, the sample was reused for a study of T cells expressing NK-cell markers.

Input material: PBMCs. The origin of this receptor is a woman aged 18-35 years in good health. The chain links TRBV4-2 to TRBJ1-5; D might be TRBD1 (5 bases). CDR3 sequence reads: CASSTTDQHF. DNA for the CDR3: TGTGCCAGCAGCACGACAGACCAGCATTTT.